The entry below gives a single TCR beta chain sequence along with its context. The antigen is unknown. The sample is drawn from a study of cytomegalovirus exposure and HLA in healthy donors. General study points: Researchers left out some V segments, among them TRBV6-2 and TRBV6-3, as indistinguishable. Accurate prediction of most subjects' HLA-A and HLA-B alleles from TCR beta sequences was reported.

V was clipped by 1 base and J by 5 bases; unmatched bases: 5. The CDR3 loop spans 15 amino acids. In germline, CDR1 is LGHNT, CDR2 FRNRAP. The PCR had 60 Vbeta and 13 Jbeta primers. Clones were read by immunoSEQ multiplex PCR, and TCRdb kept only the in-frame ones, dropping some. Seen here are approximately 92,000 clones, approximately 80% observed once, and the top ten hold over 4%. The chain links TRBV12-5 to TRBJ2-3; 8 bases are a match to TRBD2. The sample taken for sequencing was PBMCs. This clonotype was sampled from a woman aged 70-85 years in good health and CMV-seropositive. CDR3 sequence reads: CASGLAAGVGDTQYF. The CDR3 nucleotides read TGTGCTAGTGGTTTGGCAGCGGGAGTCGGAGATACGCAGTATTTT.